Listed below are T cell receptor beta chains from one sample, sequenced in a study of T cells in Graves' hyperthyroidism and ophthalmopathy. Using its own MiXCR run on the multiplex PCR reads, TCRdb lists one record per CDR3 protein. The repertoire holds about 570,000 distinct CDR3 sequences, with 14% as singletons. Sequencing was carried out using blood. All receptors derive from a woman aged 40 to 55 with Graves' hyperthyroidism. CDR3s include the opening cysteine and the closing phenylalanine or tryptophan. Each record gives: V gene, CDR3 protein.

V: TRBV11-3
CDR3: CASSTGRNSPLHF

V: TRBV5-8
CDR3: CASSHKMTSASINTGELFF

V: TRBV12-3/TRBV12-4
CDR3: CASSPWATNTDTQYF

V: TRBV7-2
CDR3: CASSLTGTSFADTQYF

V: TRBV4-1
CDR3: CASSQASGSKYEQYF

V: TRBV18
CDR3: CASSREGRSTGELFF

V: TRBV12-3/TRBV12-4
CDR3: CASTLGTLRQPQHF

V: TRBV6-1
CDR3: CASSRQGAENSPLHF

V: TRBV14
CDR3: CASSQGIKTGDAEAFF

V: TRBV5-1
CDR3: CASRERTGNTGELFF

V: TRBV7-9
CDR3: CASSSGQGTETQYF

V: TRBV5-4
CDR3: CASSSGGQLSNTGELFF

V: TRBV30
CDR3: CAWSRDYDYEQYF

V: TRBV5-1
CDR3: CASSLTGTEFTREQFF

V: TRBV3-1
CDR3: CASSPGTADGELFF

V: TRBV28
CDR3: CASSFQGALAKNIQYF